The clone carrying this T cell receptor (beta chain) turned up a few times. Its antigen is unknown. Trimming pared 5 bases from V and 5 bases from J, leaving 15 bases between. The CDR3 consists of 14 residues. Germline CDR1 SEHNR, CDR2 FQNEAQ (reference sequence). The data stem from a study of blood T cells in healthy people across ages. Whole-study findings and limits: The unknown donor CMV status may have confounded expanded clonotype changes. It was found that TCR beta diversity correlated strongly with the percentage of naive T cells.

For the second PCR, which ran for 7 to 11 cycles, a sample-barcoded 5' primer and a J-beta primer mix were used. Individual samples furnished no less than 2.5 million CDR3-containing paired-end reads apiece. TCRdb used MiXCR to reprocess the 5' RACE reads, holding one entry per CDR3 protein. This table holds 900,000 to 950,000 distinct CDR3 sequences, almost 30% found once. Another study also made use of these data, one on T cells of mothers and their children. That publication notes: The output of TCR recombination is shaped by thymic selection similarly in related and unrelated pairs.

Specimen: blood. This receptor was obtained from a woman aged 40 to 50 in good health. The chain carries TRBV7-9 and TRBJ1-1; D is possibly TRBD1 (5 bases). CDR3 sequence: CASSPRQGWTEAFF. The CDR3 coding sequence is TGTGCCAGCAGCCCAAGGCAGGGCTGGACTGAAGCTTTCTTT.